The 2 T cell receptor beta chains reported below all come from one sample, sequenced in a study of tumor-infiltrating lymphocytes in localized non-small cell lung cancer. Assay: immunoSEQ multiplex PCR; the TCRdb copy retains only in-frame clones and omits some. This sample has 11,000 to 15,000 clones, with nearly 70% found just once. Material: uninvolved lung tissue not adjacent to the tumor. These receptor sequences come from a human donor with non-small cell lung cancer.

The rearrangement links TRBV9 to TRBJ2-2; 11 nucleotides align to TRBD2. The germline V gene encodes CDR1 SGDLS and CDR2 YYNGEE. The junction had 11 bases not matched to a gene; V was cut back by 3 bases and J by 1 base. The CDR3 sequence is 19 residues long. The CDR3 spells CASSALGGSGRGNTGELFF. CDR3 nucleotide sequence: TGTGCCAGCAGCGCTCTAGGGGGTAGCGGGAGGGGGAACACCGGGGAGCTGTTTTTT.

The V and J genes are TRBV2 and TRBJ2-1; 11 nucleotides align to TRBD2. Germline assignment: CDR1 SNHLY and CDR2 FYNNEI. The CDR3 spans 13 residues. V lost 8 bases to trimming and J lost 3 bases; unmatched junction nucleotides: 0. The CDR3: CASGLAGYNEQFF. CDR3 nucleotide sequence: TGTGCCAGCGGACTAGCGGGCTACAATGAGCAGTTCTTC. Full variable domain (outside the CDR3, taken from reference TRBV2 and TRBJ2-1): EPEVTQTPSHQVTQMGQEVILRCVPISNHLYFYWYRQILGQKVEFLVSFYNNEISEKSEIFDDQFSVERPDGSNFTLKIRSTKLEDSAMYFCASGLAGYNEQFFGPGTRLTVL.